The 12 T cell receptor beta chains given below trace back to one sample, sequenced in a study of sequential checkpoint blockade in melanoma. As to treatment: randomized to nivolumab then ipilimumab (arm A) or the reverse (arm B). Profiling relied on immunoSEQ multiplex PCR, and the TCRdb table lists in-frame clones only, not all of them. The table has tens of thousands of clones, roughly 32% seen once; the top ten hold 1.5% to 2%. The sample in question was tumor tissue (inferred from file names), obtained from a patient given nivolumab and ipilimumab in sequence. The receptors come from a human donor with melanoma.

This rearrangement joins TRBV12-2 to TRBJ2-1. TRBV12-2 is tagged as a pseudogene. The CDR3 length is 17 residues. Here the CDR3 DNA reads TGTGCAAGTCGCCCCGAGCCCCCGGGCCCCTCCTACAATGAGCAGTTCTTC. Translating it yields CASRPEPPGPSYNEQFF.

This clone showed up many times. The chain combines TRBV6-8 with TRBJ2-1; tentatively, D is TRBD1 or TRBD2 (5 bases each). Germline values: CDR1 MNHGY, CDR2 SAAAGT. CDR3 length: 15 amino acids. V lost 6 bases and J lost 5, with 17 bases in between. CDR3 DNA: TGTGCCAGCAGGTCTCCCGGGGCCAATAACAATGAGCAGTTCTTC. Its translation is CASRSPGANNNEQFF.

CDR3 nucleotide sequence: TGCGCCAGCAGCTCCCTACCCCATACCGGGGGCAAGGTTGAAGCTTTCTTT. Amino acid sequence: CASSSLPHTGGKVEAFF. V is TRBV5-1 and J is TRBJ1-1; D perhaps matches TRBD1 (6 bases). There are 17 residues in the CDR3. The germline V and J ends were trimmed by 3 bases and 7 bases, with 25 bases remaining between them. The germline V gene encodes CDR1 SGHRS and CDR2 YFSETQ.

This clone was found a few times. V gene TRBV11-3 combines with J gene TRBJ2-7; the match to TRBD1 covers 8 bases. This CDR3 is 15 amino acids long. CDR1 is SGHNT and CDR2 is YENEEA in the germline V gene. V shed 5 bases, J shed 1 base, and the junction held 7 bases outside the gene matches. CDR3: CASSTGQGASYEQYF. CDR3 coding DNA: TGTGCCAGCAGCACTGGACAGGGCGCGTCCTACGAGCAGTACTTC. Using reference TRBV11-3 and TRBJ2-7 for the parts outside the CDR3, the full variable domain is EAGVVQSPRYKIIEKKQPVAFWCNPISGHNTLYWYLQNLGQGPELLIRYENEEAVDDSQLPKDRFSAERLKGVDSTLKIQPAELGDSAVYLCASSTGQGASYEQYFGPGTRLTVT.

The chain couples TRBV29-1 to TRBJ2-1; D unclear. Per germline, CDR1 SQVTM and CDR2 ANQGSEA. This CDR3 region has 14 residues. V was clipped by 6 bases and J by 9 bases, with 21 bases between them. CDR3 sequence: CSVTLSVGSSEQFF. CDR3 coding DNA: TGCAGCGTCACCCTATCGGTGGGGTCGAGTGAGCAGTTCTTC.

This chain connects TRBV5-1 to TRBJ1-2, with unresolved D. Germline CDR1 reads SGHRS; CDR2 reads YFSETQ. CDR3 length: 14 residues. Trimming left V 4 bases short and J 4 bases short, with 14 bases between. The chain's CDR3 is CASSPPEGGYGYTF. The CDR3 region has the DNA TGCGCCAGCAGCCCCCCAGAGGGCGGCTATGGCTACACCTTC.

The chain combines TRBV11-3 with TRBJ2-7; 9 bases are shared with TRBD1. This CDR3 comprises 15 residues. The germline gives CDR1 SGHNT, CDR2 YENEEA. The trim removed 2 bases at V and 8 bases at J, leaving 10 bases unmatched. CDR3 protein: CASSLMGTGREKQYF. The CDR3 DNA reads TGTGCCAGCAGCTTAATGGGGACAGGGAGAGAAAAGCAGTACTTC.

This clone occurred a few times. V is TRBV6-8 and J is TRBJ2-3; the D call may be TRBD1 or TRBD2 (6 bases each). Looked up from germline, CDR1 is MNHGY and CDR2 is SAAAGT. V was clipped by 5 bases and J by 2 bases, with 14 bases between them. There are 15 residues in the CDR3. The CDR3 protein is CASSEQGTLTDTQYF. CDR3 nucleotides: TGTGCCAGCAGTGAGCAGGGGACTCTCACAGATACGCAGTATTTT.

The chain combines TRBV9 with TRBJ2-2; D ambiguous. Germline V gene sequence: CDR1 SGDLS, CDR2 YYNGEE. The CDR3 is 13 amino acids. Trimming left V 4 bases short and J 4 bases short, with 8 bases between. CDR3 sequence (DNA): TGTGCCAGCAGCCTAACGACCACCGGGGAGCTGTTTTTT. It translates to CASSLTTTGELFF.

J is TRBJ2-3 and V is TRBV30; D remains unclear. The germline V and J ends were trimmed by 8 bases and 0 bases, with 12 bases remaining between them. Germline values: CDR1 GTSNPN, CDR2 SVGIG (reference sequence). There are 13 residues in the CDR3. CDR3 nucleotides: TGTGCCCGTCGGGCGATGAGCACAGATACGCAGTATTTT. Its protein is CARRAMSTDTQYF.

This clone showed up just a few times. The chain employs TRBV6-8 and TRBJ1-5; 10 nucleotides match TRBD1. Germline assignment: CDR1 MNHGY and CDR2 SAAAGT. The length of the CDR3 is 17 residues. The V gene end was trimmed by 6 bases and the J gene end by 3 bases; junction bases not matched to a gene: 11. CDR3 sequence reads: CASRKTGGGKNNQPQHF. CDR3 nucleotides: TGTGCCAGCAGGAAGACAGGGGGCGGTAAGAACAATCAGCCCCAGCATTTT.

This clone was counted a few times. The rearrangement joins TRBV12-5 to TRBJ2-3; 7 bases fit TRBD2. CDR1 is LGHNT, CDR2 FRNRAP, per germline. This CDR3 is 15 amino acids long. In nucleotides, the CDR3 is TGTGCCAGCATTCGGCGGGAGAGTTGGGCAGATACGCAGTATTTT. It yields the protein CASIRRESWADTQYF.